These T cell receptor beta chains were read from a single sample in a study of cytomegalovirus exposure and HLA in healthy donors. Libraries were prepared by immunoSEQ multiplex PCR; TCRdb keeps only in-frame clonotypes and omits some of them. This repertoire shows more than 150,000 clones, about 77% found once; its top ten account for around 5.9%. The specimen sequenced was PBMCs. The source of these receptors is a woman aged 25 to 45 in good health and CMV-seropositive. Each CDR3 is given with its conserved first and last residue. Fields, in order: J gene, clone size, V gene, D gene, CDR3 DNA, CDR3 protein. A D gene is named only where the DNA matches it firmly. Clone sizes are given selectively: once, few, many, or a class where the clone is expanded.

J gene: TRBJ1-1; clone size: .; V gene: TRBV19; D gene: TRBD1; CDR3 DNA: TGTGCCAGTAGTATTCGACAGGGCACGAACACTGAAGCTTTCTTT; CDR3 protein: CASSIRQGTNTEAFF
J gene: TRBJ1-5; clone size: once; V gene: TRBV7-2; D gene: .; CDR3 DNA: TGTGCCAGCAGCCGAGAAACCGGGACAATGGGGTTTCAGCATTTT; CDR3 protein: CASSRETGTMGFQHF
J gene: TRBJ1-1; clone size: .; V gene: TRBV18; D gene: .; CDR3 DNA: TGTGCCAGCTCAGGACAGACCTCTGAAGCTTTCTTT; CDR3 protein: CASSGQTSEAFF
J gene: TRBJ1-2; clone size: .; V gene: TRBV7-8; D gene: TRBD1; CDR3 DNA: TGTGCCAGCAGCCCGGAACAGGGGTTCGCCTATGGCTACACCTTC; CDR3 protein: CASSPEQGFAYGYTF
J gene: TRBJ2-2; clone size: .; V gene: TRBV7-9; D gene: .; CDR3 DNA: TGTGCCGTAATAAGGGGGAACACCGGGGAGCTGTTTTTT; CDR3 protein: CAVIRGNTGELFF
J gene: TRBJ2-5; clone size: once; V gene: TRBV2; D gene: TRBD1; CDR3 DNA: TGTGCCAGCAGAGCCGGGACAGGGGACACTAAATCAGTTAAGACCCAGTACTTC; CDR3 protein: CASRAGTGDTKSVKTQYF
J gene: TRBJ2-7; clone size: .; V gene: TRBV11-2; D gene: .; CDR3 DNA: TGTGCCAGCAGCCCGACAGGCTACGAGCAGTACTTC; CDR3 protein: CASSPTGYEQYF
J gene: TRBJ2-3; clone size: few; V gene: TRBV18; D gene: TRBD2; CDR3 DNA: TGTGCCAGCTCCCCCGTCGGGACTAGGGGAGATACGCAGTATTTT; CDR3 protein: CASSPVGTRGDTQYF
J gene: TRBJ2-3; clone size: .; V gene: TRBV5-1; D gene: TRBD1; CDR3 DNA: TGCGCCAGCAGCCGGGGACAGGGTTTCACAGATACGCAGTATTTT; CDR3 protein: CASSRGQGFTDTQYF
J gene: TRBJ2-7; clone size: .; V gene: TRBV9; D gene: TRBD2; CDR3 DNA: TGTGCCAGCAGCAGAGGGACTAGCGGAACCTACGAGCAGTACTTC; CDR3 protein: CASSRGTSGTYEQYF
J gene: TRBJ2-5; clone size: .; V gene: TRBV7-8; D gene: TRBD2; CDR3 DNA: TGTGCCAGCAGCCCAGCGGGAGCGGGAGTTGGAGAGACCCAGTACTTC; CDR3 protein: CASSPAGAGVGETQYF
J gene: TRBJ2-3; clone size: .; V gene: TRBV6-1; D gene: .; CDR3 DNA: TGTGCCAGCAAAACGGGAGTCTCTAGCACAGATACGCAGTATTTT; CDR3 protein: CASKTGVSSTDTQYF
J gene: TRBJ2-4; clone size: .; V gene: TRBV5-1; D gene: TRBD1; CDR3 DNA: TGCGCCAGCAGCCCCGACAGGGGGATGGTATCGATCTGGTACTTC; CDR3 protein: CASSPDRGMVSIWYF
J gene: TRBJ2-7; clone size: .; V gene: TRBV6-6; D gene: .; CDR3 DNA: TGTGCCAGCAGTCATACAGGAATAAGCTACGAGCAGTACTTC; CDR3 protein: CASSHTGISYEQYF
J gene: TRBJ1-1; clone size: .; V gene: TRBV6-5; D gene: .; CDR3 DNA: TGTGCCAGCAGTTCCGGGAGAAACACTGAAGCTTTCTTT; CDR3 protein: CASSSGRNTEAFF
J gene: TRBJ1-6; clone size: .; V gene: TRBV13; D gene: TRBD1; CDR3 DNA: TGTGCCAGCAGCTTTATCCAGGGGGCTAATTCACCCCTCCACTTT; CDR3 protein: CASSFIQGANSPLHF
J gene: TRBJ2-7; clone size: .; V gene: TRBV18; D gene: .; CDR3 DNA: TGTGCCAGCGCCTCCCCTGGGACACTCCACTCCTACGAGCAGTACTTC; CDR3 protein: CASASPGTLHSYEQYF